Below, 32 T cell receptor beta chains from the same sample are listed, as sequenced in a study of T cell clonality in common variable immunodeficiency. The method was immunoSEQ multiplex PCR; TCRdb's version includes in-frame clones alone and lacks a portion of them. The sample holds approximately 34,000 clones, and no clone turns up only once. The sample was peripheral blood mononuclear cells. The receptors derive from a person aged 18 to 70 in good health.

The sample holds many counts of this clone. The read terminates 3 residues before the CDR3 end, so the remaining end is supplied by the germline J gene. V usage is TRBV9 and J usage is TRBJ2-1; the D gene is possibly TRBD2 (9 bases). This CDR3 is 19 amino acids long. The V gene's germline CDR1 is SGDLS and CDR2 YYNGEE. Trimming stripped 3 bases from V and 0 bases from J, with 22 bases between. CDR3: CASSARAGGGRGSYNEQFF. Incomplete CDR3 DNA: TGTGCCAGCAGCGCCCGAGCAGGGGGCGGGAGGGGCTCCTACAATGAG.

This clone showed up many times. The missing CDR3 end, 3 residues past where the read stops, is filled in from the germline J gene. This sequence joins TRBV5-6 and TRBJ2-2; no reliable D call. V lost 4 bases and J 3 bases, leaving 7 bases between the germline ends. The CDR3 covers 13 residues. Germline loops: CDR1 SGHDT, CDR2 YYEEEE. The sequenced part of the CDR3 DNA is TGTGCCAGCAGCACCGACTACACCGGGGAG. Translated, it gives CASSTDYTGE. The whole CDR3 is CASSTDYTGELFF.

Comment on this clone: From the germline J gene comes the end of the CDR3, since the read stops 3 residues before it. This chain joins TRBV5-1 and TRBJ1-1; no clear D. V lost 6 bases and J lost 3, with 21 bases in between. CDR1 SGHRS and CDR2 YFSETQ come from the germline V gene. The CDR3 has 16 amino acids. Here the CDR3 reads CASTLLRPRKDTEAFF. Incomplete CDR3 DNA: TGCGCCAGCACACTACTGAGGCCTCGCAAGGACACTGAA.

This clone was counted at least ten times. The read finishes 3 residues shy of the CDR3 end, and the germline J gene is used to complete it. The chain uses TRBV2 and TRBJ1-4, with D possibly matching TRBD1 (5 bases). V shed 10 bases and J shed 7 bases, with 10 bases lying between them. This CDR3 is built from 11 residues. The germline gives CDR1 SNHLY, CDR2 FYNNEI. Incomplete CDR3 DNA: TGTGCCAATCGAGGGGCTGAAAAA. Residues: CANRGAEK. The CDR3 reads in full as CANRGAEKLFF.

This clone was seen ten or more times. The read halts 3 residues ahead of the CDR3 end, with the missing end drawn from the germline J gene. The V gene is TRBV12-5, the J gene TRBJ2-1, with 7 bases that match TRBD1. The germline CDR1 and CDR2 sequences are LGHNT and FRNRAP. V shed 7 bases and J 0 bases; nucleotides not matched to a gene: 6. CDR3 size: 15 residues. The sequenced part of the CDR3 DNA is TGTGCTAGTGCCCCGGGGACAGACTCCTACAATGAG. Translation gives CASAPGTDSYNE. The CDR3 in its entirety is CASAPGTDSYNEQFF. Looking up the rest from reference TRBV12-5 and TRBJ2-1 gives the full variable domain: DARVTQTPRHKVTEMGQEVTMRCQPILGHNTVFWYRQTMMQGLELLAYFRNRAPLDDSGMPKDRFSAEMPDATLATLKIQPSEPRDSAVYFCASAPGTDSYNEQFFGPGTRLTVL.

This clone occurred many times. The DNA ends 3 residues before the CDR3 does, and the rest of the CDR3 is filled in from the germline J gene. The rearrangement links TRBV20-1 to TRBJ1-4; 7 nucleotides line up with TRBD1. The V gene end was trimmed by 5 bases and the J gene end by 0 bases; junction bases not matched to a gene: 12. Germline V lookup: CDR1 DFQATT, CDR2 SNEGSKA (reference sequence). The CDR3 is 17 residues long. The CDR3: CSAAGTAAFATNEKLFF. CDR3 DNA, as far as it was read: TGCAGTGCTGCCGGGACAGCAGCGTTTGCAACTAATGAAAAA.

This clone was detected ten times or more. CDR3 residues: CAISALAVWNNEQFF. The part of the CDR3 DNA that was read is TGTGCCATCAGTGCACTAGCGGTCTGGAACAATGAG. The chain uses TRBV10-3 and TRBJ2-1; TRBD2 matches at 8 bases. The read is 3 residues too short to cover the CDR3 end, so that end is filled in from the germline J gene. The CDR3 covers 15 residues. Trimming at V came to 4 bases and at J to 5 bases, leaving 7 bases not matched to a gene. Germline CDR1 and CDR2: ENHRY and SYGVKD.

As concerns this clone: The read is 3 residues too short to cover the CDR3 end, so that end is filled in from the germline J gene. The chain links TRBV30 to TRBJ1-4, with D possibly TRBD1 on 5 matching bases. Germline CDR1 GTSNPN, CDR2 SVGIG (reference sequence). This CDR3 is 15 amino acids long. CDR3 bases read: TGTGCCTGGACCCCCCTGCCAGGGAGGAATTCACCA. This codes for CAWTPLPGRNSP. The CDR3 reads in full as CAWTPLPGRNSPLFF. Using reference TRBV30 and TRBJ1-4 for the parts outside the CDR3, the full variable domain is SQTIHQWPATLVQPVGSPLSLECTVEGTSNPNLYWYRQAAGRGLQLLFYSVGIGQISSEVPQNLSASRPQDRQFILSSKKLLLSDSGFYLCAWTPLPGRNSPLFFGSGTQLSVL.

This clone was counted only a few times. Read sequence stops 3 residues before the CDR3 end, and the germline J gene provides the missing end. The chain couples TRBV7-2 to TRBJ2-1; 9 nucleotides line up with TRBD1. The CDR3 is 14 residues long. Germline assignment: CDR1 SGHTA and CDR2 FQGNSA. After removal of 5 bases from V and 4 bases from J, the junction contained 3 bases not matched to a gene. Here the CDR3 reads CASSPGQGYNEQFF. The DNA read from the CDR3 is TGTGCCAGCAGCCCGGGACAGGGATACAATGAG.

This clone was recorded at least ten times. The sequenced fragment ends 3 residues before the CDR3 boundary, so the rest is inferred from the germline J gene. V gene TRBV7-2 combines with J gene TRBJ2-1; TRBD1 matches at 10 bases. In germline, CDR1 is SGHTA, CDR2 FQGNSA. J was trimmed by 7 bases and V by 5 bases; bases with no gene match: 2. This CDR3 comprises 13 residues. The DNA read from the CDR3 is TGTGCCAGCAGCAGGGGACAGGGGAATGAG. Its translation is CASSRGQGNE. The whole CDR3 region reads CASSRGQGNEQFF.

This clone was seen more than once but under ten times. Coverage ceases 3 residues before the CDR3 finishes, and the germline J gene fills in the end. The chain combines TRBV7-3 with TRBJ1-2; maybe TRBD1 (5 bases). Looked up from germline, CDR1 is SGHTA and CDR2 is FQGTGA. This CDR3 has 18 amino acids. CDR3 DNA (partial): TGTGCCAGCAGCTTAACGACTAGCGGGGGGATCAGCACAGATACC. Translating gives CASSLTTSGGISTDT. The whole CDR3 sequence reads CASSLTTSGGISTDTYTF.

This clone was counted only a few times. Read coverage stops 3 residues before the CDR3 terminus; the germline J gene supplies the remainder. The chain uses TRBV7-3 and TRBJ2-1, with a possible D match to TRBD2 (5 bases). The CDR3 length is 16 residues. Germline-derived CDR1 and CDR2 are SGHTA and FQGTGA. V gave up 5 bases and J gave up 0 bases, with 14 bases separating them. The CDR3 is CASSPQAASSYNEQFF. The sequenced part of the CDR3 DNA is TGTGCCAGCAGCCCTCAAGCGGCCAGCTCCTACAATGAG. Full variable domain (remainder filled in from reference TRBV7-3 and TRBJ2-1): GAGVSQTPSNKVTEKGKYVELRCDPISGHTALYWYRQSLGQGPEFLIYFQGTGAADDSGLPNDRFFAVRPEGSVSTLKIQRTERGDSAVYLCASSPQAASSYNEQFFGPGTRLTVL.

This clone was counted at least ten times. The read comes to an end 3 residues before the CDR3 does, leaving the germline J gene to fill in the end. The chain employs TRBV29-1 and TRBJ1-2; a weak D match, TRBD1 (6 bases). Between the trimmed V and J ends, which lost 6 bases and 5 bases, there was a span of 16 bases. CDR3 length: 13 amino acids. CDR1 and CDR2 (germline): SQVTM, ANQGSEA. CDR3 DNA, as far as it was read: TGCAGCGTCCGAGGCCAGGGGTCTTATGGC. It codes for CSVRGQGSYG. The CDR3, in full, reads CSVRGQGSYGYTF.

This clone was seen at least ten times. Incomplete CDR3 DNA: TGTGCCAGCAGCTCCTCAGATACG. It translates to CASSSSDT. The whole CDR3 sequence is CASSSSDTQYF. The chain employs TRBV11-2 and TRBJ2-3; D not certain. The DNA ends 3 residues before the CDR3 does, and the rest of the CDR3 is filled in from the germline J gene. This CDR3 comprises 11 residues. From germline, CDR1 is SGHAT and CDR2 FQNNGV. Trimming pared 4 bases from V and 4 bases from J, leaving 3 bases between.

This clone was detected a few times. The CDR3 loop reads CASRPSDRRWEETQYF. Partial CDR3 DNA: TGCGCCAGCAGACCGTCCGACAGGCGGTGGGAAGAGACG. This chain uses TRBV5-1 with TRBJ2-3, with D maybe TRBD1 (6 bases). The missing CDR3 end, 3 residues past where the read stops, is filled in from the germline J gene. The length of the CDR3 is 16 residues. Germline V gives CDR1 SGHRS, CDR2 YFSETQ.

This clone was recorded a few times. The read terminates 3 residues ahead of where the CDR3 ends, so the germline J gene completes it. The rearrangement uses TRBV19 and TRBJ2-1; TRBD2 matches 13 bases. The CDR3 is 16 residues long. Trimming at V came to 4 bases and at J to 8 bases, leaving 8 bases not matched to a gene. Germline assignment: CDR1 LNHDA and CDR2 SQIVND (reference sequence). The CDR3 sequence: CASSSRTSGSVDEQFF. The CDR3 bases that were read are TGTGCCAGTAGTAGCCGGACTAGCGGGAGTGTGGATGAG. Drawing the rest from reference TRBV19 and TRBJ2-1, the complete variable domain is DGGITQSPKYLFRKEGQNVTLSCEQNLNHDAMYWYRQDPGQGLRLIYYSQIVNDFQKGDIAEGYSVSREKKESFPLTVTSAQKNPTAFYLCASSSRTSGSVDEQFFGPGTRLTVL.

In its sample, this clone was seen a few times. The missing CDR3 end, 3 residues past where the read stops, is filled in from the germline J gene. This chain joins TRBV20-1 and TRBJ1-5; 8 nucleotides line up with TRBD1. Germline V CDR1 and CDR2: DFQATT, SNEGSKA (reference sequence). CDR3 length: 13 residues. V lost 3 bases to trimming and J lost 7 bases; unmatched junction nucleotides: 5. The CDR3 sequence is CSARKTGEQPQHF. Incomplete CDR3 DNA: TGCAGTGCTAGGAAGACAGGGGAGCAGCCC.

This clone has at least ten counts. Read sequence stops 3 residues before the CDR3 end, and the germline J gene provides the missing end. This sequence joins TRBV28 and TRBJ1-2; D is perhaps TRBD1 (6 bases). Per germline, CDR1 MDHEN and CDR2 SYDVKM. The CDR3 is made up of 12 amino acids. CDR3 DNA, as far as it was read: TGTGCCAGCAGTTTACAGGGGAGAGGC. Encoded protein: CASSLQGRG. The complete CDR3 sequence is CASSLQGRGYTF.

This clone was detected only a few times. The CDR3 extends 3 residues past the end of the read, so its final part is completed from the germline J gene. This chain links TRBV6-1 with TRBJ1-2; no definite D call. CDR1 and CDR2 (germline): MNHNS, SASEGT. CDR3 size: 15 residues. Partial CDR3 DNA: TGTGCCAGCAGTGATGACCTAGCGGGAGCTGATGAC. As protein: CASSDDLAGADD. The entire CDR3 protein reads CASSDDLAGADDYTF.

This clone has a handful of counts. The sequence runs out 3 residues before the end of the CDR3; the remainder is reconstructed from the germline J gene. V usage is TRBV2 and J usage is TRBJ1-5; perhaps TRBD1 as D (6 bases). CDR3 length: 13 residues. Germline V gene sequence: CDR1 SNHLY, CDR2 FYNNEI. Trimming pared 8 bases from V and 6 bases from J, leaving 14 bases between. The covered CDR3 bases are TGTGCCAGCGCCAACAGGGAGGTTCAGCCC. It specifies CASANREVQP. The complete CDR3 protein is CASANREVQPQHF.

At least ten counts were recorded for this clone. The read ends 3 residues shy of where the CDR3 ends; the end is completed using the germline J gene. V gene TRBV19 combines with J gene TRBJ2-1; 10 positions agree with TRBD2. V was clipped by 5 bases and J by 4 bases; unmatched bases: 2. The CDR3 runs 14 residues. Germline V gene sequence: CDR1 LNHDA, CDR2 SQIVND (reference sequence). CDR3 sequence reads: CASSQLAGYNEQFF. The sequenced CDR3 bases are TGTGCCAGTAGTCAACTAGCGGGGTACAATGAG. The full variable domain, in which reference TRBV19 and TRBJ2-1 provide the parts outside the CDR3, is DGGITQSPKYLFRKEGQNVTLSCEQNLNHDAMYWYRQDPGQGLRLIYYSQIVNDFQKGDIAEGYSVSREKKESFPLTVTSAQKNPTAFYLCASSQLAGYNEQFFGPGTRLTVL.

This clone was picked up many times. The sequence runs out 3 residues before the end of the CDR3; the remainder is reconstructed from the germline J gene. V and J are TRBV12-3 or TRBV12-4 and TRBJ2-1; no definite D call. V gave up 3 bases and J gave up 4 bases, with 13 bases separating them. The CDR3 runs to 15 residues. The sequenced part of the CDR3 DNA is TGTGCCAGCAGTTTTCGTGTCTCTCTATACAATGAG. Translating gives CASSFRVSLYNE. The entire CDR3 reads CASSFRVSLYNEQFF.

This clone was detected ten times or more. From the germline J gene comes the end of the CDR3, since the read stops 3 residues before it. This chain links TRBV5-6 with TRBJ2-5; no clear D. The germline V gene encodes CDR1 SGHDT and CDR2 YYEEEE. The CDR3 has 12 amino acids. V was cut by 2 bases and J by 3 bases, with 5 bases left in between. Incomplete CDR3 DNA: TGTGCCAGCAGCTTTCAGAAAGAGACC. This codes for CASSFQKET. From start to end, the CDR3 is CASSFQKETQYF.

CDR3 DNA (partial): TGCGCCAGCAGCTTGGACGGTGCGTACGAG. Translating it yields CASSLDGAYE. The CDR3, in full, reads CASSLDGAYEQYF. The chain joins TRBV5-1 to TRBJ2-7; the D is unclear. The read is 3 residues too short to cover the CDR3 end, so that end is filled in from the germline J gene. Per the germline V gene, CDR1 is SGHRS and CDR2 is YFSETQ. This CDR3 is built from 13 residues. Trimming took off 0 bases at V and 4 bases at J, with 8 bases between the two ends.

There are many counts of this clone. The sequence runs out 3 residues before the end of the CDR3; the remainder is reconstructed from the germline J gene. V is TRBV29-1 and J is TRBJ2-2; 9 nucleotides match TRBD1. The V and J ends lost 3 bases and 0 bases, in that order; junction bases with no gene match: 5. Germline CDR1 and CDR2: SQVTM and ANQGSEA. The CDR3 runs to 16 residues. The DNA read from the CDR3 is TGCAGCGTTGACCCCGGGACAGGGTCGAACACCGGGGAG. It encodes CSVDPGTGSNTGE. The whole CDR3 sequence is CSVDPGTGSNTGELFF.

This clone has at least ten counts. The read halts 3 residues ahead of the CDR3 end, with the missing end drawn from the germline J gene. The chain joins TRBV27 to TRBJ2-3; TRBD2 matches at 13 bases. Germline V gene lookup returns CDR1 MNHEY and CDR2 SMNVEV (reference sequence). The CDR3 runs to 17 residues. Losses at the gene ends were 2 bases for V and 4 bases for J; bases not matched to a gene: 6. CDR3 loop: CASSLNRLAGGSDTQYF. The covered CDR3 bases are TGTGCCAGCAGTTTAAACAGACTAGCGGGAGGCTCAGATACG.

In this sample, this clone turned up many times. The read stops 3 residues short of the end of the CDR3; the missing end is completed from the germline J gene. This chain joins TRBV20-1 and TRBJ1-5, with a possible D match to TRBD1 (6 bases). The CDR3 is made up of 16 amino acids. Germline assignment: CDR1 DFQATT and CDR2 SNEGSKA (reference sequence). V was cut by 5 bases and J by 0 bases, with 17 bases left in between. This CDR3 is CSAGGGLRYSNQPQHF. The part of the CDR3 DNA that was read is TGCAGTGCTGGCGGGGGCCTACGCTATAGCAATCAGCCC.

This clone has a count of ten or more. The read ends 3 residues before the CDR3 terminus; that terminus is restored from the germline J gene. V is TRBV7-4 and J is TRBJ1-5, with D perhaps TRBD1 (5 bases). V lost 5 bases, J lost 1 base, and 9 bases lay in between. The CDR3 has 14 amino acids. Germline loops: CDR1 SGHVT, CDR2 SQSDAQ. The sequenced part of the CDR3 DNA is TGTGCCAGCAGCCGATCAGGGAGCAATCAGCCC. It yields the protein CASSRSGSNQP. The CDR3 in its entirety is CASSRSGSNQPQHF.

This clone was seen repeatedly, ten times or more. The read ends 3 residues early relative to the CDR3; the germline J gene fills the gap. The chain is built from TRBV19 and TRBJ2-1; TRBD2 matches 11 bases. The germline gives CDR1 LNHDA, CDR2 SQIVND (reference sequence). This CDR3 region has 16 residues. V shed 5 bases and J 4 bases; nucleotides not matched to a gene: 7. The part of the CDR3 DNA that was read is TGTGCCAGTAGTCTGGTGGGGACTAGCGGATACAATGAG. It codes for CASSLVGTSGYNE. The CDR3, in full, reads CASSLVGTSGYNEQFF.

This clone was seen repeatedly, ten times or more. The read falls 3 residues short of the CDR3 end, and the missing part is taken from the germline J gene. The V call is TRBV19, the J call TRBJ1-2, with TRBD1 matching over 8 bases. The CDR3 length is 14 residues. Trimming took 5 bases from V and 4 from J; bases not matched to a gene: 6. Germline values: CDR1 LNHDA, CDR2 SQIVND (reference sequence). CDR3: CASSRTGTGYGYTF. The sequenced CDR3 bases are TGTGCCAGTAGTCGGACAGGGACGGGCTATGGC.

This clone was counted ten times or more. The observed sequence ends 3 residues before the CDR3 terminus, with the missing tail filled in from the germline J gene. V and J are TRBV19 and TRBJ2-7, with 8 bases lining up with TRBD1. Germline V gene data show CDR1 as LNHDA and CDR2 as SQIVND (reference sequence). CDR3 size: 13 residues. Losses at the gene ends were 4 bases for V and 5 bases for J; bases not matched to a gene: 4. CDR3 sequence reads: CASSRQGIHEQYF. Incomplete CDR3 DNA: TGTGCCAGTAGTAGACAGGGGATCCACGAG. Based on the CDR3 plus reference TRBV19 and TRBJ2-7, the full variable domain is DGGITQSPKYLFRKEGQNVTLSCEQNLNHDAMYWYRQDPGQGLRLIYYSQIVNDFQKGDIAEGYSVSREKKESFPLTVTSAQKNPTAFYLCASSRQGIHEQYFGPGTRLTVT.

In this sample, this clone turned up many times. The read stops 3 residues short of the end of the CDR3; the missing end is completed from the germline J gene. J is TRBJ1-2 and V is TRBV6-4; TRBD1 is a possible D gene (5 bases). Germline V gene sequence: CDR1 MRHNA, CDR2 SNTAGT. Trimming removed 2 bases from V and 2 bases from J, with 9 bases in between. This CDR3 has 14 amino acids. The CDR3 spells CASSDGAGNYGYTF. The CDR3 DNA, read in part, is TGTGCCAGCAGTGACGGCGCAGGGAACTATGGC.